This T cell receptor beta chain was documented in a study of blood T cell repertoires in COVID-19. Study-wide context: Acute and convalescent COVID-19 specimens originated in the United States, Italy and Spain. Nucleic acid was either cDNA or gDNA, and it came from T cells, B-cell-depleted T cells, or PBMCs.

Trimming took 5 bases from V and 7 from J, leaving 17 bases between them. This CDR3 comprises 15 residues. Germline V lookup: CDR1 SGHNT, CDR2 YENEEA. In the original processing: Estimates of nucleated cell counts were drawn from the amplification of reference gene primers. Repertoires were generated with immunoSEQ multiplex PCR, while TCRdb's copy carries only in-frame clones and drops some. Clone size and V and J calls were adopted from that table, with D and trimming inferred from the DNA. The sample lists around 270,000 clones, around 90% seen once, with approximately 3.7% in the top ten. This clonotype was sampled from a man in his fifties or sixties who had recovered from COVID-19. Sequenced: peripheral blood. The chain couples TRBV11-3 to TRBJ1-4; D perhaps matches TRBD1 (6 bases). The CDR3 nucleotides read TGTGCCAGCAGCCGCAACAGGGATGGTTCTGAAAAACTGTTTTTT. Translation gives CASSRNRDGSEKLFF.